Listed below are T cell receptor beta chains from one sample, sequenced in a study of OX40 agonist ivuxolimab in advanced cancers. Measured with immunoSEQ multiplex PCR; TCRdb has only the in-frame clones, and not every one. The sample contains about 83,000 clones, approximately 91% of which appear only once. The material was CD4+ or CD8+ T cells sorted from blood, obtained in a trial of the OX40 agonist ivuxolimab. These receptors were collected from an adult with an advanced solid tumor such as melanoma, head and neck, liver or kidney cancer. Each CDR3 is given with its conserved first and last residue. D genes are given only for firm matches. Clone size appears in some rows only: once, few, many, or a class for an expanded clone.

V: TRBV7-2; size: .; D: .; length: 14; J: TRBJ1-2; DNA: TGTGCCAGCAGCTTAGGGGGGGCTAACTATGGCTACACCTTC; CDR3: CASSLGGANYGYTF
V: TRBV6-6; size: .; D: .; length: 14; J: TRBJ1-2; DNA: TGTGCCAGCACCACACCCTTAGCTAACTATGGCTACACCTTC; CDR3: CASTTPLANYGYTF
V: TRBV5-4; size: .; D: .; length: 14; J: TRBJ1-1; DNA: TGTGCCAGCAGCTTGGAGGCCAGGAACACTGAAGCTTTCTTT; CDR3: CASSLEARNTEAFF
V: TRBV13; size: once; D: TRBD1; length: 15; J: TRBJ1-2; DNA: TGTGCCAGCAGCTTGACCCGGGACAGCGTCTATGGCTACACCTTC; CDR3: CASSLTRDSVYGYTF
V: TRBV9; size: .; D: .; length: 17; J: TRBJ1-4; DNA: TGTGCCAGCAGCGTAGAGGGAAACAGCAAGCGAAATGAAAAACTGTTTTTT; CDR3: CASSVEGNSKRNEKLFF
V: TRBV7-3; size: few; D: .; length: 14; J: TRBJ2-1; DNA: TGTGCCAGCAGCTTAACGTTTAGCTCCAATGAGCAGTTCTTC; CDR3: CASSLTFSSNEQFF
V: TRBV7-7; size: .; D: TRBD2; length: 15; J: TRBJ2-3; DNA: TGTGCCAGCAGCTTTAGCGGGAGGAGCACAGATACGCAGTATTTT; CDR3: CASSFSGRSTDTQYF
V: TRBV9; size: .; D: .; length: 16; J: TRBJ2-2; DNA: TGTGCCAGCAGCGTATTCACCGGGACTCTCCTCGGGGAGCTGTTTTTT; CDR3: CASSVFTGTLLGELFF
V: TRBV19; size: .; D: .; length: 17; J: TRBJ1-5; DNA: TGTGCCAGTAGTATAAGAGACCCTACCTCTAGCAATCAGCCCCAGCATTTT; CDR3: CASSIRDPTSSNQPQHF
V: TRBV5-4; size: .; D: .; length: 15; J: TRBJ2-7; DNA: TGTGCCAGCAGCCGTGGGACCGTAAGCTCCTACGAGCAGTACTTC; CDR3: CASSRGTVSSYEQYF
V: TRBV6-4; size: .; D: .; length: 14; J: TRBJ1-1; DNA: TGTGCCAGCAGTGACTCGGGGGGAGGGTCTGAAGCTTTCTTT; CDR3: CASSDSGGGSEAFF
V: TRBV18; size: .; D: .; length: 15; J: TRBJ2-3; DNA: TGTGCCAGCTCACCACAAGGGTCCCTGGGGGATACGCAGTATTTT; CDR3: CASSPQGSLGDTQYF
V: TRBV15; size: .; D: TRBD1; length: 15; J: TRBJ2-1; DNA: TGTGCCACCAGCAGAACAGGGGGCTTCGACAATGAGCAGTTCTTC; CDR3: CATSRTGGFDNEQFF
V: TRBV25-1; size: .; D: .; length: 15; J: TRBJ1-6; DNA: TGTGCCAGCAGTGAAGGGGGCTCCTATAATTCACCCCTCCACTTT; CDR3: CASSEGGSYNSPLHF
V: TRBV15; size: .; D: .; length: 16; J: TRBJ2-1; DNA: TGTGCCACCAGCAGAGATCCCGGGAGCTCCTACAATGAGCAGTTCTTC; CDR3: CATSRDPGSSYNEQFF
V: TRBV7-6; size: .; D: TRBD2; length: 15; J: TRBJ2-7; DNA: TGTGCCAGCAGCTCCCTCGCGGGGGGGCTCGACGAGCAGTACTTC; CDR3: CASSSLAGGLDEQYF
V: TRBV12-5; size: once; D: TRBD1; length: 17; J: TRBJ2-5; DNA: TGTGCTAGTGTTCTTACCATACAACAGGGGGCGAGAGAGACCCAGTACTTC; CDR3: CASVLTIQQGARETQYF
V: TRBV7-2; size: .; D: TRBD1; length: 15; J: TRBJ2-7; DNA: TGTGCCAGCAGCTTATCTCGAGGGGGCTTCGACGAGCAGTACTTC; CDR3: CASSLSRGGFDEQYF
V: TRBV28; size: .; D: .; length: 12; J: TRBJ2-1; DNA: TGTGCCAGCAGTTTATCTTCTCCAGGGACGTTCTTC; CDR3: CASSLSSPGTFF
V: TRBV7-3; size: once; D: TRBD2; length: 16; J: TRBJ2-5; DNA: TGTGCCAGCAGCCTCTTAGCGGGGGGCCTACCGGAGACCCAGTACTTC; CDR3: CASSLLAGGLPETQYF
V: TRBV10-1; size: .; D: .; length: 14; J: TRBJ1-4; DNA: TGCGCCAGCAGTTCGCCGGGGGCGCAGGAAAAACTGTTTTTT; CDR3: CASSSPGAQEKLFF
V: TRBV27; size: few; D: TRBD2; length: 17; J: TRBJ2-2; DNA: TGTGCCAGCAGCAATCGACGGTTAGCGGGAGACACCGGGGAGCTGTTTTTT; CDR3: CASSNRRLAGDTGELFF
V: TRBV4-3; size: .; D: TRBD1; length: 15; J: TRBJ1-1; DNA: TGCGCCAGCAGCTTCACCGGGACAGGGGACGCTGAAGCTTTCTTT; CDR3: CASSFTGTGDAEAFF
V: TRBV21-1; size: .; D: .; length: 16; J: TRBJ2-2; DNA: TGTGCCAGCAGCAGATACCAGGATACGAACACCGGGGAGCTGTTTTTT; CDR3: CASSRYQDTNTGELFF
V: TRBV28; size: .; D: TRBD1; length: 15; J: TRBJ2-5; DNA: TGTGCCAGCAGTTTAACTGGACAGGTACAGGAGACCCAGTACTTC; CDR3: CASSLTGQVQETQYF
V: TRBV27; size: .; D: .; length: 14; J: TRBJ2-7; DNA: TGTGCCAGCAGCGGGACCCTAGGTAGCTACGAGCAGTACTTC; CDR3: CASSGTLGSYEQYF
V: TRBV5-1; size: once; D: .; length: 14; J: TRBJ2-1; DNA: TGCGCCAGCAATCCGACTGGCAGCAACAATGAGCAGTTCTTC; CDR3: CASNPTGSNNEQFF
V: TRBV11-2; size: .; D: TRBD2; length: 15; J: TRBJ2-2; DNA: TGTGCCAGCAGCTCGGGACTAGCGGGAACCGGGGAGCTGTTTTTT; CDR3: CASSSGLAGTGELFF
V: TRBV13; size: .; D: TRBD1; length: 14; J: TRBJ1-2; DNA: TGTGCCAGCAGCTTAGGGGACAGGAACTATGGCTACACCTTC; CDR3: CASSLGDRNYGYTF
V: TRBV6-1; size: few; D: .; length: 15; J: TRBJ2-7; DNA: TGTGCCAGCAGTGTCGCCCGGACAGTTGGGTACGAGCAGTACTTC; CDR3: CASSVARTVGYEQYF
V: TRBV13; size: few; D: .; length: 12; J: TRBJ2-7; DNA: TGTGCCAGCAGCTCGGCAGGGTCCGAGCAGTACTTC; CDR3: CASSSAGSEQYF
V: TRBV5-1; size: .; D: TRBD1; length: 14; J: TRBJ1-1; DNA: TGCGCCAGCAGCCCGGGACAGGGTTGGACTGAAGCTTTCTTT; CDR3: CASSPGQGWTEAFF
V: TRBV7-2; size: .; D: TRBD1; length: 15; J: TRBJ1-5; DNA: TGTGCCAGCAGCTCACAGGGGGCTGGAAGTCAGCCCCAGCATTTT; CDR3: CASSSQGAGSQPQHF
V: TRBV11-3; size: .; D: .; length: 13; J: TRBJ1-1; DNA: TGTGCCAGCAGCTTAGACTCGGTCACTGAAGCTTTCTTT; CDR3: CASSLDSVTEAFF
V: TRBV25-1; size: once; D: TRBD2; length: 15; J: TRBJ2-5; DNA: TGTGCCAGCAGTGAATCTGGGACTAGAGGGGAGACCCAGTACTTC; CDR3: CASSESGTRGETQYF
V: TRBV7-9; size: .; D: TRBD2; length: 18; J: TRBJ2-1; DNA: TGTGCCAGCAGCGTCCACCGACCGGGACTAGCGGGCCTCAATGAGCAGTTCTTC; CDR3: CASSVHRPGLAGLNEQFF
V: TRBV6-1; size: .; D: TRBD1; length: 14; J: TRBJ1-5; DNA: TGTGCCAGCAGTGAACAGGGGGCGCGTCAGCCCCAGCATTTT; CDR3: CASSEQGARQPQHF
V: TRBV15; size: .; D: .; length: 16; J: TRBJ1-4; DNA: TGTGCCACCAGCAGAGATTGGAGTTCAGGGCATGAAAAACTGTTTTTT; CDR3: CATSRDWSSGHEKLFF
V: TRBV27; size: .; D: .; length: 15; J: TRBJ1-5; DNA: TGTGCCAGCAGAGCCCCGGGGGCGGGCAATCAGCCCCAGCATTTT; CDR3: CASRAPGAGNQPQHF
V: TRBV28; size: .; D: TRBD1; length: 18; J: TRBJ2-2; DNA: TGTGCCAGCAGTTTATTGGGTTTAGGGACAGGAAACACCGGGGAGCTGTTTTTT; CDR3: CASSLLGLGTGNTGELFF
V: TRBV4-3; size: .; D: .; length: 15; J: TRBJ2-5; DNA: TGCGCCAGCAGCCACCGACAGGTGGGTCAGGAGACCCAGTACTTC; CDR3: CASSHRQVGQETQYF
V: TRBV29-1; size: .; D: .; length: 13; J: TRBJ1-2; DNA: TGCAGCGCTCTTGGGGGGACTAACTATGGCTACACCTTC; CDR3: CSALGGTNYGYTF
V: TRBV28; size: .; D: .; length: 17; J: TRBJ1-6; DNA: TGTGCCAGCAGTCTTAGGGTCGCGAGCTCCTATAATTCACCCCTCCACTTT; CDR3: CASSLRVASSYNSPLHF
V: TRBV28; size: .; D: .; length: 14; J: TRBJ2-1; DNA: TGTGCCAGCAGTCCCGTCGGCAGGGATAATGAGCAGTTCTTC; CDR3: CASSPVGRDNEQFF
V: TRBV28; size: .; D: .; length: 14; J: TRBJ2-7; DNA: TGTGCCAGCCATCAGCCCTCAGGGCTGCGAGAGCAGTACTTC; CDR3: CASHQPSGLREQYF
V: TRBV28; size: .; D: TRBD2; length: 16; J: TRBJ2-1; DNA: TGTGCCAGCAGTTCCCCAGCGGGGGGGGAATGGAATGAGCAGTTCTTC; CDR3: CASSSPAGGEWNEQFF
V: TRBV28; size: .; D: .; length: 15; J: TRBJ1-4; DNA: TGTGCCAGCAGTGGCGGGGGGGCGGCTAATGAAAAACTGTTTTTT; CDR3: CASSGGGAANEKLFF
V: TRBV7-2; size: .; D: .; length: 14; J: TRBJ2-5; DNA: TGTGCCAGCAGCCCCTACGGGAATGGTGAGACCCAGTACTTC; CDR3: CASSPYGNGETQYF
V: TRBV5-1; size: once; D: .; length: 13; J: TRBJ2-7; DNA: TGCGCCAGCAGCGGATTAGGGGACTACGAGCAGTACTTC; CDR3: CASSGLGDYEQYF
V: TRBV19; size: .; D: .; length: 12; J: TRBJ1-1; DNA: TGTGCCAGTCAACAGGGCTGGACTGAAGCTTTCTTT; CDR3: CASQQGWTEAFF
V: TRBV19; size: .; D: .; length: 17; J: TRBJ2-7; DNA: TGTGCCAGTAGTATAGATGTGGTTCGGGTCGGGTCCATCGAGCAGTACTTC; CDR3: CASSIDVVRVGSIEQYF
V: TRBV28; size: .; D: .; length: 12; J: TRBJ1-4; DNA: TGTGCCAGCAGCCAGGGTTGGGAAAAACTGTTTTTT; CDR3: CASSQGWEKLFF
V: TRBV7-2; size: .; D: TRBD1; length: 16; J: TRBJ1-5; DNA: TGTGCCAGCAGCCCCAACCCAGGGGGGAGCAATCAGCCCCAGCATTTT; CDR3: CASSPNPGGSNQPQHF
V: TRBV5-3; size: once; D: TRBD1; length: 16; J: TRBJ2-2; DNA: TGTGCCAGAAGCTTGGGACAGGGGGCGGACACCGGGGAGCTGTTTTTT; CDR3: CARSLGQGADTGELFF
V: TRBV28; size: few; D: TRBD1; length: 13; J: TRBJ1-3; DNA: TGTGCCAGCCGCCGACAGGGGGGAAACACCATATATTTT; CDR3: CASRRQGGNTIYF
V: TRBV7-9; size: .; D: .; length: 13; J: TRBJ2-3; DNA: TGTGCCAGCAGCTTAGGGCTAGGAGATACGCAGTATTTT; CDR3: CASSLGLGDTQYF
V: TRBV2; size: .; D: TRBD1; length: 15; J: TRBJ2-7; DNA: TGTGCCAGCAGTGAACGAGGGGGCCTGGACAACGAGCAGTACTTC; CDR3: CASSERGGLDNEQYF
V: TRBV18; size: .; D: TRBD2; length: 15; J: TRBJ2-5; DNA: TGTGCCAGCTCACCCCCCTCTAGCGGAATGGAGACCCAGTACTTC; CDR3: CASSPPSSGMETQYF
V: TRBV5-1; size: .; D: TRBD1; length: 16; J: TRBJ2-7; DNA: TGCGCCAGCAGCTTGGATCCGGGACAGGGGGCCTACGAGCAGTACTTC; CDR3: CASSLDPGQGAYEQYF